Below, one TCR beta chain is given with its context. This clone's antigen is unknown. No base-level quality is on record; no much larger clone is a single base apart. The data derive from a study of blood T cell repertoires in COVID-19 (dated by TCRdb to 2019 to 2021). Regarding the research as a whole: The collaborator samples originated in the United States, Italy and Spain and spanned the acute and convalescent phases of COVID-19. The prospective study material was composed of cDNA or gDNA derived from T cells, B-cell-depleted T cells, or PBMCs. Subjects who had been exposed to COVID-19, were actively infected with it, or had recovered from it provided the deeply sampled blood TCRbeta repertoires that made up the dataset. A freely available public database, intended as a resource for researchers studying the immune response to SARS-CoV-2, is where the repertoires were released. The samples were drawn from two sources: the first 160 participants of the ongoing ImmuneRACE study, and over 950 subjects contributed by 6 global collaborators. A de-identified subject ID, COVID-19 status, age in years and sex were almost always included in the sample metadata. HLA class I and class II types, where available, came from metadata supplied by the sample provider rather than from assay-based typing.

Paper-wide results and their limitations: The quantity of clinical and demographic metadata differed by source and by participant and was supplied without curation.

TCRbeta CDR3 regions were amplified from genomic DNA using the immunoSEQ Assay, a bias-controlled multiplex PCR. In the paper's pipeline: Within the assay, amplification of reference gene primers was used to estimate how many nucleated cells each sample contained. To quantify the absolute abundance of each unique TCRbeta CDR3 rearrangement, sequence reads were collapsed and filtered. For each sample, productive Simpson clonality was calculated by taking the square root of Simpson's diversity index across productive rearrangements. In its TCRdb copy, this immuneACCESS table keeps in-frame sequences only and misses some clones. Where compared with another copy, unresolved V genes explain less than half of these, and the others have no known cause. V and J calls and clone size come straight from that table; D and trimming were deduced from the DNA. The sample table contains approximately 350,000 clones; only one count was recorded for roughly 90% of them. 0.95% to 1.5% of the sample goes to the ten largest clones.

Whole blood was collected in K2EDTA tubes by collaborating institutions according to the institutions' own protocols. For TCRbeta analysis, collaborators shipped samples in one of three forms: frozen whole blood, isolated PBMCs, or DNA extracted from either of those sample types. The clonotype was recovered from a man aged 40-55 years with acute or convalescent COVID-19. Sequenced: peripheral blood.

The CDR3 corresponds to CASSLDQGHSPLHF. The nucleotides read TGTGCCAGCAGCTTAGATCAGGGGCATTCACCCCTCCACTTT. This chain joins TRBV11-2 to TRBJ1-6, with TRBD1 as a weak D call on 6 bases. V lost 0 bases and J lost 8 bases; the stretch between them is 8 bases long. The germline V gene provides CDR1 SGHAT and CDR2 FQNNGV. The CDR3 has 14 amino acids, counting the end cysteine and phenylalanine. The retained sequence is limited to the CDR3, 42 bases, with the frame set at the first base. Joined to the reference TRBV11-2 and TRBJ1-6 proteins, this CDR3 gives the full variable domain: EAGVAQSPRYKIIEKRQSVAFWCNPISGHATLYWYQQILGQGPKLLIQFQNNGVVDDSQLPKDRFSAERLKGVDSTLKIQPAKLEDSAVYLCASSLDQGHSPLHFGNGTRLTVT.